Below, one T cell receptor beta chain is given with its context. This record belongs to a study of blood T cell repertoires in COVID-19. About the study: Samples representing acute and convalescent COVID-19 were sourced from the United States, Italy and Spain. The cDNA or gDNA used as material had been derived from T cells, B-cell-depleted T cells, or PBMCs.

Deletions cut 0 bases from V and 0 bases from J, with 7 bases between. In germline, CDR1 is SGHRS, CDR2 YFSETQ. The CDR3 runs 14 residues. In the original workflow: The assay estimated nucleated cells by amplifying reference gene primers. The repertoire was sequenced with immunoSEQ multiplex PCR; TCRdb's copy has only in-frame clones and lacks some. Clone size and the V and J calls come from that table; the DNA yielded D and trimming. This table has more than 90,000 clones, approximately 92% appearing once. Sequences were obtained from peripheral blood. The TCR originated in a man aged 45-65 years with active COVID-19. V gene TRBV5-1 combines with J gene TRBJ2-7, with D tentatively TRBD2 (5 bases). The CDR3 DNA follows: TGCGCCAGCAGCTTGGAAGGGAGCTCCTACGAGCAGTACTTC. Translated: CASSLEGSSYEQYF.